This T cell receptor beta chain was sequenced in a study of T cell repertoires in cytomegalovirus infection. On the study more broadly: Peptides in the study included HLA-C-restricted and HLA-B-restricted CMV epitopes. Evidence of both CMV infection and a matching HLA type came from public TCR beta signatures.

Findings and caveats of the study: The cumulative frequency of public TCR beta families identified carriers of CMV plus the relevant HLA. It was HLA-C-restricted CMV-specific TCR beta clonotypes that dominated the response ex vivo.

TCRdb redid the calling of the reads with MiXCR, one entry per CDR3 protein. The profile shows 750,000 to 900,000 distinct CDR3 sequences, 25% to 35% of them singletons. About this clonotype itself: Its matching antigen is unknown.

Germline trimming cut 0 bases from V and 0 bases from J; bases unmatched to any gene: 5. The CDR3 is made up of 16 amino acids. Per germline, CDR1 DFQATT and CDR2 SNEGSKA (reference sequence). The sample here was cultured CD8+ T cells from PBMCs, taken from culture after CMV antigen stimulation. The source is a human donor in good health (CMV status not recorded). Some clones in this sample may be carry-over from other donors' samples. The V and J genes are TRBV20-1 and TRBJ1-3; 7 nucleotides line up with TRBD1. The CDR3 protein is CSARDRQGHSGNTIYF. For the CDR3, the DNA is TGCAGTGCTAGAGATCGACAGGGACACTCTGGAAACACCATATATTTT.